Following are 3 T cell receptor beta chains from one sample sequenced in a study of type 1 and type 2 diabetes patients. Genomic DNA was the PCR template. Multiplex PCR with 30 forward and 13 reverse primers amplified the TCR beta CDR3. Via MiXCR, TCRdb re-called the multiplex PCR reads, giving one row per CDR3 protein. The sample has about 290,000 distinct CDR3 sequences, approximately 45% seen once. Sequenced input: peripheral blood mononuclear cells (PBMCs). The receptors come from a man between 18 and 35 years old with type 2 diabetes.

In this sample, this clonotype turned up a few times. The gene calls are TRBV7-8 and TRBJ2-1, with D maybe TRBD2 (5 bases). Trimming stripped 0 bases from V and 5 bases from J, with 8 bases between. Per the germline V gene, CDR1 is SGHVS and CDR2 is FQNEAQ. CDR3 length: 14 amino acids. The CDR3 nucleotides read TGTGCCAGCAGCTTAGCGGAGGTCCACAATGAGCAGTTCTTC. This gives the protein CASSLAEVHNEQFF.

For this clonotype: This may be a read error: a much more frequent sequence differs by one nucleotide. The CDR3 protein is CAGSIGLNTEAFF. The DNA of the CDR3 is TGTGCCGGTAGTATCGGGCTGAACACTGAAGCTTTCTTT. The chain employs TRBV19 and TRBJ1-1; D uncertain. CDR1 and CDR2 (germline): LNHDA, SQIVND (reference sequence). The CDR3 has 13 residues. The entire variable domain, with the rest obtained from reference TRBV19 and TRBJ1-1, is as follows: DGGITQSPKYLFRKEGQNVTLSCEQNLNHDAMYWYRQDPGQGLRLIYYSQIVNDFQKGDIAEGYSVSREKKESFPLTVTSAQKNPTAFYLCAGSIGLNTEAFFGQGTRLTVV.

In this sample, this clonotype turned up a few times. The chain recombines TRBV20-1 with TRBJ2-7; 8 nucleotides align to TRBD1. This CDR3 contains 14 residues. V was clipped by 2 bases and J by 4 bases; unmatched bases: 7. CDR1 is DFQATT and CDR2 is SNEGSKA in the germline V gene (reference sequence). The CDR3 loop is CSARPDRGIYEQYF. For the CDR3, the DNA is TGCAGTGCTAGACCAGACAGGGGTATATACGAGCAGTACTTC.